This T cell receptor (beta chain) was profiled in a study of T cells after yellow fever vaccination (dated by TCRdb to 2018 to 2020). Turning to the overall study: The SMART-Seq v4 Ultra Low Input RNA kit was used to prepare libraries from fractions with low cell numbers. Bulk TCR alpha and beta repertoires were sequenced longitudinally to track T-cell clones before and after primary and booster YFV17D yellow fever vaccination. Two healthy male donors, one aged 18 to 30 and one aged 30 to 40 years, made up the cohort. Blood samples were taken at several timepoints before and after primary and secondary immunization, and bulk PBMC replicates and cell subsets were isolated. Overall results and qualifications from the work: After the booster, most clones that had expanded after primary vaccination were detected again (nearly 97% of CD4 and 88% of CD8), suggesting broad maintenance of memory. Compared with the primary T-cell response, the secondary T-cell response was weaker but faster, peaking on day 5 rather than day 15. The study included only a couple of donors, which limits how far the findings can be generalized. Computational filtering was needed because FACS-sorted repertoires could contain abundant contaminating clonotypes from the bulk population. A small fraction of clonotypes showed up in both the CD4 and CD8 compartments, probably as a result of convergent recombination.

The CDR3 holds 16 amino acids from the cysteine to the phenylalanine. Just CDR3 DNA is preserved here, 48 bases in frame from base 1. Compared with germline, V lacks 2 bases and J lacks 2 bases; bases without a gene match: 4. In the germline V gene (reference sequence), CDR1 corresponds to MNHEY and CDR2 to SMNVEV. TCR cDNA was made using 5'RACE template switching, a step that added a universal primer site and unique molecular identifiers. Priming of cDNA synthesis was performed from both the TCR alpha and TCR beta constant segments. Two PCR steps were used to amplify libraries, with sample barcodes and sequencing adapters being added in the second step. Sequencing of the libraries was done on either Illumina HiSeq 2500 (2x100 bp) or NovaSeq (2x150 bp). Under the source paper's analysis protocol: Demultiplexing of reads and collapsing into UMI consensus sequences were performed with MIGEC, and V(D)J alignment was carried out with MiXCR. Vaccine-responding clonotypes were identified with edgeR using replicate PBMC samples, with FDR below 0.01 and a log2 fold change above 5 up to day 15 being required. Each bulk clonotype received a CD4 or CD8 identity based on whether the sequenced CD4 or CD8 repertoire contained that clonotype at higher abundance. TCRdb itself trimmed the public reads at Q25 with fastp, ran MiXCR and retained productive beta chains. Every CDR3 protein is listed once, alongside the most common genes and DNA of its rows. For this entry, the V and J calls and clone size follow TCRdb and not the study's own pipeline. In all, the sample holds more than 95,000 distinct CDR3 sequences, and around 7.4% of those were seen once. The ten largest clones take up 2% to 3% of the sample.

The treatment or condition label, as the study defines it: live attenuated yellow fever vaccine strain. A standard Ficoll-Paque protocol was used to isolate PBMCs from peripheral blood. CD4 and CD8 T-cell fractions were isolated with Dynabeads CD4 and CD8 positive selection kits. RNA was extracted with TriZol from bulk PBMCs, CD4 and CD8 fractions, and dextramer-positive and dextramer-negative fractions. The sample holds many counts of this clonotype. The clone's antigen remains unknown. Base qualities are not recorded, but no much larger clone differs from it by a single base. The material was CD4+ T cells sorted from PBMCs, obtained less than 11 days after the first yellow fever vaccination. The sequence is built from TRBV27 and TRBJ2-3; 10 bases in the junction line up with TRBD2. The sequence was obtained from a man between 18 and 29 years old who received the YFV17D yellow fever vaccine. The nucleotides read TGTGCCAGCAGTTTAGTCCTAGCGGGGGTCACAGATACGCAGTATTTT. This sequence encodes CASSLVLAGVTDTQYF.